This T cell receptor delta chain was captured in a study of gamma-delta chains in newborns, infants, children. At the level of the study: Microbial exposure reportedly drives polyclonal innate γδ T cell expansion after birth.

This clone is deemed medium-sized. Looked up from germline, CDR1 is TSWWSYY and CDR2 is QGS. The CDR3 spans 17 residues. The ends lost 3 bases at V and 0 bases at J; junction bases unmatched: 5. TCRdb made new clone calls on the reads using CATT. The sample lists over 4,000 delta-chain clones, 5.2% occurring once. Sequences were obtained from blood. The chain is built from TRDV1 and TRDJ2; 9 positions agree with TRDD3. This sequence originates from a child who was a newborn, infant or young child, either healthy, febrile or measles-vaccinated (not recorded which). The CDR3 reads CALGEYWGKALTAQLFF. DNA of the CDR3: TGTGCTCTTGGGGAGTACTGGGGGAAAGCTTTGACAGCACAACTCTTCTTT.